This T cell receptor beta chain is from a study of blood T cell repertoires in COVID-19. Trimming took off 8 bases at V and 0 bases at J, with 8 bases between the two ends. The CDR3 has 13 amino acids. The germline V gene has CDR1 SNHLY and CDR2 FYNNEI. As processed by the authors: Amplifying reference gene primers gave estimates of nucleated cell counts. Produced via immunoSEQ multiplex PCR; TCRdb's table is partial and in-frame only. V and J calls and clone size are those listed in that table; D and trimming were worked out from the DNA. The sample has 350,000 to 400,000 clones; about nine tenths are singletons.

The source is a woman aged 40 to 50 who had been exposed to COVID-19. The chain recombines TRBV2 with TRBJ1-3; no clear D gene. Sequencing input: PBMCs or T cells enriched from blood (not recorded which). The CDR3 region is CASSWLSGNTIYF. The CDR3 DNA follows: TGTGCCAGCTCCTGGCTCTCTGGAAACACCATATATTTT.